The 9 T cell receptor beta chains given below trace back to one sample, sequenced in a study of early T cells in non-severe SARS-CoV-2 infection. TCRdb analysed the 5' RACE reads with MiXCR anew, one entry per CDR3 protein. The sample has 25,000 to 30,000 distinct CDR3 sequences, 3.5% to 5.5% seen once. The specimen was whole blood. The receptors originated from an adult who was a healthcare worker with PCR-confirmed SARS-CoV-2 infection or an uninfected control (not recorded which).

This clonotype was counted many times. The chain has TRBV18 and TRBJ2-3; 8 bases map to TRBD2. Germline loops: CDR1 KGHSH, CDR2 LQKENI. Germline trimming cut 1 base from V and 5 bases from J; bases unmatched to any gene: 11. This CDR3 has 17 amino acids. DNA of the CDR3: TGTGCCAGCTCACCACGTCTGGCGGGGGGAGAGAAAGATACGCAGTATTTT. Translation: CASSPRLAGGEKDTQYF.

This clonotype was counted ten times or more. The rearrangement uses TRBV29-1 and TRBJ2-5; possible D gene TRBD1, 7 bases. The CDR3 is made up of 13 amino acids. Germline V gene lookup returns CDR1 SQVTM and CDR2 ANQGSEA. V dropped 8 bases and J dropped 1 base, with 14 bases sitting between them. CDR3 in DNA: TGCAGCTCTCGGGGGACAGCCCAAGAGACCCAGTACTTC. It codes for CSSRGTAQETQYF.

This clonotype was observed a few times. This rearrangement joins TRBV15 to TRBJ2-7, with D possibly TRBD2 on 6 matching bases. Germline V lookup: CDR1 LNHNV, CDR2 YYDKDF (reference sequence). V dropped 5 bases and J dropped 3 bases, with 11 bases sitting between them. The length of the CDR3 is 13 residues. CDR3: CATSGEAFYEQYF. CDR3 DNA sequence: TGTGCCACCAGCGGGGAGGCTTTCTACGAGCAGTACTTC.

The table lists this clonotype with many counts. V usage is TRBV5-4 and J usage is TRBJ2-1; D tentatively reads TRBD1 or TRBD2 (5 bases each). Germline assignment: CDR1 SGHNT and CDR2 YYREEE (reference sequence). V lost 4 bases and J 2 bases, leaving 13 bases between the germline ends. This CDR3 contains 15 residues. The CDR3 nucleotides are TGTGCCAGCAGCCTGGGGACGGCTGCCTACAATGAGCAGTTCTTC. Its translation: CASSLGTAAYNEQFF.

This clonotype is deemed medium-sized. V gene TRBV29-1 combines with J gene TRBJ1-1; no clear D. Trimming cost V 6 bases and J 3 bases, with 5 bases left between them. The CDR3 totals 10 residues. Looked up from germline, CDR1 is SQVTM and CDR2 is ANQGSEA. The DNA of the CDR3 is TGCAGCGTACTCGACACTGAAGCTTTCTTT. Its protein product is CSVLDTEAFF.

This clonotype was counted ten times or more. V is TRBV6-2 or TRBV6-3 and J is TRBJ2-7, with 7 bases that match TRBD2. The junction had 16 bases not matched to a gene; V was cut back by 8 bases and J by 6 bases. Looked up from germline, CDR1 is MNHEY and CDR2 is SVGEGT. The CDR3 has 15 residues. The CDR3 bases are TGTGCCAGCCAGAAGGATAGCGGGCAGGGCTCCGAGCAGTACTTC. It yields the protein CASQKDSGQGSEQYF.

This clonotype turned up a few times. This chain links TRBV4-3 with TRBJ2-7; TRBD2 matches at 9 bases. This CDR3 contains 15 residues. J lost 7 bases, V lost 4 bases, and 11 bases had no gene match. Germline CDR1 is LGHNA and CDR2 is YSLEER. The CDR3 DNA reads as TGCGCCAGCAGCCTTCTAGCGGGAACCCGTGGGGAGCAGTACTTC. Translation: CASSLLAGTRGEQYF.

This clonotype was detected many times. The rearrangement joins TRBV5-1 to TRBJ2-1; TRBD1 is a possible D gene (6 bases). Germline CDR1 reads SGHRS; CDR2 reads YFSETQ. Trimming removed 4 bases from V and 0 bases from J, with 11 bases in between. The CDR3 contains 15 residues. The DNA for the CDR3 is TGCGCCAGCAGCCACGAAGGGGGCTCCTACAATGAGCAGTTCTTC. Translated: CASSHEGGSYNEQFF.

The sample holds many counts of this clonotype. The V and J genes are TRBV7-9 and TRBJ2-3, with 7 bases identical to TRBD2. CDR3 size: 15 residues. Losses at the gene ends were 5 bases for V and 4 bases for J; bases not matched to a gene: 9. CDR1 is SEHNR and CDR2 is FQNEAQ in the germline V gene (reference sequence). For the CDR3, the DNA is TGTGCCAGCAGCCGACCGGGACTATCGTCAGATACGCAGTATTTT. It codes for CASSRPGLSSDTQYF.